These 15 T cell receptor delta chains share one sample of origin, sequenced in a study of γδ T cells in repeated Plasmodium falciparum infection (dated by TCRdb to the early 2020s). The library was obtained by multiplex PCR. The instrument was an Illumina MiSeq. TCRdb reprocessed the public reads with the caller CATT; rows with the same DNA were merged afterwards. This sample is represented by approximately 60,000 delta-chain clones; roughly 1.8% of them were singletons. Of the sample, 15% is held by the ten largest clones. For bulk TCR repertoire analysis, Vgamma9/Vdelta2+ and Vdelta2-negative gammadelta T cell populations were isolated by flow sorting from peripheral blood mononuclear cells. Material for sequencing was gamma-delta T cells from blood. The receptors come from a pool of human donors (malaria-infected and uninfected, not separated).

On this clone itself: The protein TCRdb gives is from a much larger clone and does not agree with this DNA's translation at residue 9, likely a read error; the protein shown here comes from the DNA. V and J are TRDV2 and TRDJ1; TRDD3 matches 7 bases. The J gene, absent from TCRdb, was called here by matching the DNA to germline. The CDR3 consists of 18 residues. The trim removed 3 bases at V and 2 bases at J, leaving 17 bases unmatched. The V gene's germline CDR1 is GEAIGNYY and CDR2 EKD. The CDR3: CACDHWGLEDVWTDKLIF. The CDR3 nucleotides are TGTGCCTGTGACCACTGGGGACTGGAGGATGTGTGGACCGATAAACTCATCTTT.

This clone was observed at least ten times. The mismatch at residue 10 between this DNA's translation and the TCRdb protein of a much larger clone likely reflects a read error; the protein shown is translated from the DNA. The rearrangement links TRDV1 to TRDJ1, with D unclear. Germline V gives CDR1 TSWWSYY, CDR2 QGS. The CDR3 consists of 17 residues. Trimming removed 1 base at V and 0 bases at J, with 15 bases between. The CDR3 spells CALGERKGARYTDKLIF. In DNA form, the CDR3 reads TGTGCTCTTGGGGAACGCAAGGGAGCCCGGTACACCGATAAACTCATCTTT.

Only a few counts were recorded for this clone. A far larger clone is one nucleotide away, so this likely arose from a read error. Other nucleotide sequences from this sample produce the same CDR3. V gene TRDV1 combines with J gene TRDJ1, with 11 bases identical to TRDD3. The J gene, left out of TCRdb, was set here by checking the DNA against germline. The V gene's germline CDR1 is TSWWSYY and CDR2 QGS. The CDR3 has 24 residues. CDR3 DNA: TGTGCTCTTGGGGTTTGTTCCTACGCTACGAGAAACTGGGGGATAACAGGATTCACCGACAAACTCATCTTT. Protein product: CALGVCSYATRNWGITGFTDKLIF.

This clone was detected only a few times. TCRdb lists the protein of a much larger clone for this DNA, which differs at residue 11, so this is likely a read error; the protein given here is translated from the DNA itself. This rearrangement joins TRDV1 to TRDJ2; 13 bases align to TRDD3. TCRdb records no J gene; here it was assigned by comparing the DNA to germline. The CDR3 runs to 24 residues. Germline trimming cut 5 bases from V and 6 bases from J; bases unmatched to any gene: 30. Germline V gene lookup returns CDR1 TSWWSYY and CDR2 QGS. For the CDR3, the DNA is TGTGCTCTTGGGAAGCCCCATTCCTACTGGGATACTGGGGGATACGGAAACAAGGCAGCACAACTCTTCTTT. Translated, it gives CALGKPHSYWDTGGYGNKAAQLFF.

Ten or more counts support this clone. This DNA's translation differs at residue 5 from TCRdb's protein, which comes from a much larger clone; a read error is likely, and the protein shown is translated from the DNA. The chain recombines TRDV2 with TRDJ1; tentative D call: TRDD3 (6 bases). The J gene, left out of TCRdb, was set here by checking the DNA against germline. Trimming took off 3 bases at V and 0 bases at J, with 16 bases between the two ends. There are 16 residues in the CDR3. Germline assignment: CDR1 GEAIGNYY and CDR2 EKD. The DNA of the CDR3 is TGTGCCTGTGACGCCGCGTACTGGGCGTACACCGATAAACTCATCTTT. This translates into CACDAAYWAYTDKLIF.

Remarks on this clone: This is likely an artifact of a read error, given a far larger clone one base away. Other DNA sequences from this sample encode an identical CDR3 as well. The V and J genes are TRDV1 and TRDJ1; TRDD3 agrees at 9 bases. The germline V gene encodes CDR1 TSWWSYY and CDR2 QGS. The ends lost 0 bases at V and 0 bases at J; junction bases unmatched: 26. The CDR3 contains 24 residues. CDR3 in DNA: TGTGCTCTTGGGGAACTATTGGAGTTCGTGTCCGGGTGGTCTGGGGGATCCTACACCGATAAACTCATCTTT. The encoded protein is CALGELLEFVSGWSGGSYTDKLIF.

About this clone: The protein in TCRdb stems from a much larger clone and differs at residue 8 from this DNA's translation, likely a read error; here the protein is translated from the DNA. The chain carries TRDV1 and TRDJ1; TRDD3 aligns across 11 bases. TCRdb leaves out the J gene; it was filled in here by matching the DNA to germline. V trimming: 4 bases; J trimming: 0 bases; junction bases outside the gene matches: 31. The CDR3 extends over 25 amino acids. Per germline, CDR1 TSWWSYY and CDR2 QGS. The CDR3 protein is CALGAPRQEHSYQLGDNSYTDKLIF. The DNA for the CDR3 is TGTGCTCTTGGGGCCCCGCGTCAAGAACATTCCTACCAACTGGGGGATAACTCGTACACCGATAAACTCATCTTT.

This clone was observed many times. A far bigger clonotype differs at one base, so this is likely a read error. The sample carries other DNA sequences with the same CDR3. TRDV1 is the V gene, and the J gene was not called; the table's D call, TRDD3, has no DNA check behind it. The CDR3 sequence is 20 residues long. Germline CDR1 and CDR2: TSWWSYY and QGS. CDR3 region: CALGELILSLWGIRPDKLIF. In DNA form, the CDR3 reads TGTGCTCTTGGGGAACTGATCCTCTCCCTCTGGGGGATACGACCCGATAAGCTCATCTTT.

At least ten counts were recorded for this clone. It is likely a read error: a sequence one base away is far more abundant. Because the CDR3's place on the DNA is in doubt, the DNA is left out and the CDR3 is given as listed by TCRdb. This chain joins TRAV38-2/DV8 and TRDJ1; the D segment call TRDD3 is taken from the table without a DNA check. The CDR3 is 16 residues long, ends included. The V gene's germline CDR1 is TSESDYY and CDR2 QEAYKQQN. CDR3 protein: CAPGFGGYPYTDKLIF.

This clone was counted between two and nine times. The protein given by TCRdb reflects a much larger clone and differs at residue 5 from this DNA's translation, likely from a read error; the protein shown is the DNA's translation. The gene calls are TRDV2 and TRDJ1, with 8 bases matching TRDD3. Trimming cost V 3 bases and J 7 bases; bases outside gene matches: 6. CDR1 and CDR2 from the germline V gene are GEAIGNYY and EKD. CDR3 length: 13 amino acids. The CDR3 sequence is CACDPLGGSKLIF. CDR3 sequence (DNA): TGTGCCTGTGACCCACTGGGGGGTAGTAAACTCATCTTT.

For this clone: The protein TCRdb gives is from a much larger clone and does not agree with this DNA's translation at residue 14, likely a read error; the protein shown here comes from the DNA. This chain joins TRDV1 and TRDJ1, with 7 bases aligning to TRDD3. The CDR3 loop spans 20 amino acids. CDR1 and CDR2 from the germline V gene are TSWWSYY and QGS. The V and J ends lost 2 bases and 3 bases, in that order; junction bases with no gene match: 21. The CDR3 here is CALGEWGRSWARLSADKLIF. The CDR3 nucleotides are TGTGCTCTTGGGGAATGGGGGAGGTCCTGGGCCCGACTCAGCGCCGATAAACTCATCTTT.

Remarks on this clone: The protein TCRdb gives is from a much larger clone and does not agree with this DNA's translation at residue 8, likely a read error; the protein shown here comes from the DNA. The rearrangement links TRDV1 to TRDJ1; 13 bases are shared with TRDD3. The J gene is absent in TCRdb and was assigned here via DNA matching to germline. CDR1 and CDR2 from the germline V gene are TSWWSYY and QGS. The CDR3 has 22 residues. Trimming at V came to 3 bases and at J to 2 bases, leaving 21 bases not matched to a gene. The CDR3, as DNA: TGTGCTCTTGGGGATGCTCACCTCCCCATACTGGGGGATACGCCCGATACCGATAAACTCATCTTT. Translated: CALGDAHLPILGDTPDTDKLIF.

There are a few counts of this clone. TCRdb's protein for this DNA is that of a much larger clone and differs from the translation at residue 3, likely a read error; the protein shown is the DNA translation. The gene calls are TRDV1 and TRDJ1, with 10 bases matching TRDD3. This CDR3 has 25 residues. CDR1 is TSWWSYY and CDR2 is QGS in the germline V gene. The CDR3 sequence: CAHGEGLHRAKTGGSFPPYTDKLIF. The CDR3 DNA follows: TGTGCTCATGGGGAAGGACTGCATCGGGCGAAGACTGGGGGATCGTTTCCCCCGTACACCGATAAACTCATCTTT.

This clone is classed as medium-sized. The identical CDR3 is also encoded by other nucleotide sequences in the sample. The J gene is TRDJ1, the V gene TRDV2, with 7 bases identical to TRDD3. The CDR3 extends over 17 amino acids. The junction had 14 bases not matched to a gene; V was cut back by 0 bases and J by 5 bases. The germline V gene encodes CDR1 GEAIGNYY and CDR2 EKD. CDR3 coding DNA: TGTGCCTGTGACACCGTTTCTACTGGGGCCCCAGTGGATAAACTCATCTTT. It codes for CACDTVSTGAPVDKLIF.

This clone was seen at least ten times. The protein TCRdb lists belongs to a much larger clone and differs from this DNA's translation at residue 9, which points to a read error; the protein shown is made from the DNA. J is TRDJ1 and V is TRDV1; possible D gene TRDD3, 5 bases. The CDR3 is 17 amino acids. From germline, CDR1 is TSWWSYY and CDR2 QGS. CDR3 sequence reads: CALRELNVRGFYDKLIF. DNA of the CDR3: TGTGCTCTTCGGGAACTAAACGTCCGGGGGTTCTACGATAAACTCATCTTT.